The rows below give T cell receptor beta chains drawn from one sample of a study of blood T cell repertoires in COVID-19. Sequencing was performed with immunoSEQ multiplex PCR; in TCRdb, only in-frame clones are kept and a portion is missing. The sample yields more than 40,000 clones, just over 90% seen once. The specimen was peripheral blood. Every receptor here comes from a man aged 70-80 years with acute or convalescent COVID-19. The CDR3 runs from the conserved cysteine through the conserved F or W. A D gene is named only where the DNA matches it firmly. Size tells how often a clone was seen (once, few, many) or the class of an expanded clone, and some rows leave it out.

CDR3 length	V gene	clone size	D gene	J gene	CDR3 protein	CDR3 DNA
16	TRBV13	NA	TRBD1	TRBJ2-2	CASSGQELSNTGELFF	TGTGCCAGCAGCGGACAGGAACTGTCGAACACCGGGGAGCTGTTTTTT
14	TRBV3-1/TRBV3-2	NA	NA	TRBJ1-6	CASSQDYRMSPLHF	TGTGCCAGCAGCCAAGATTACAGGATGTCACCCCTCCACTTT
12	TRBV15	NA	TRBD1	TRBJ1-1	CATSWLRGRAFF	TGTGCCACCAGCTGGCTCAGGGGGAGGGCTTTCTTT
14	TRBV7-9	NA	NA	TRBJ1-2	CASSLSDFAQGHTF	TGTGCCAGCAGCTTATCGGACTTCGCTCAAGGTCACACCTTC
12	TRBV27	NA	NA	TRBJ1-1	CASSFPRGEAFF	TGTGCCAGCAGTTTCCCCAGGGGAGAAGCTTTCTTT
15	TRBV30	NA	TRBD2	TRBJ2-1	CAWGTLTSGGPPVFF	TGTGCCTGGGGTACCCTGACTAGCGGGGGACCCCCGGTGTTCTTC
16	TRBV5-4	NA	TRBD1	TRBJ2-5	CASSLNQGARVETQYF	TGTGCCAGCAGCTTGAATCAGGGGGCGAGGGTGGAGACCCAGTACTTC
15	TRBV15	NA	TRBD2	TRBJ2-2	CATSSGGDRVGELFF	TGTGCCACCAGCAGCGGGGGGGACCGAGTCGGGGAGCTGTTTTTT
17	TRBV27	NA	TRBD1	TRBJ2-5	CASSPLASGTASGTQYF	TGTGCCAGCAGTCCTCTTGCCTCCGGGACAGCCTCGGGGACCCAGTACTTC
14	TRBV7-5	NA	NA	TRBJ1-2	CVRSFWDSHYGYTF	TGTGTCAGAAGCTTCTGGGACAGCCACTATGGCTACACCTTC
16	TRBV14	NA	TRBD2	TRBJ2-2	CASSPGTTLLSGELFF	TGTGCCAGCAGCCCCGGGACTACGTTGTTGAGCGGGGAGCTGTTTTTT
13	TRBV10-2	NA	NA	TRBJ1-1	CASSLTGNTEAFF	TGCGCCAGCAGTCTGACAGGGAACACTGAAGCTTTCTTT
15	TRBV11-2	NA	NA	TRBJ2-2	CASSLGRVGTGELFF	TGTGCCAGCAGCTTAGGCAGGGTTGGCACCGGGGAGCTGTTTTTT
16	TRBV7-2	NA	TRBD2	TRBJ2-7	CASSLRGGGEPYEQYF	TGTGCCAGCAGCTTAAGGGGCGGGGGGGAACCCTACGAGCAGTACTTC
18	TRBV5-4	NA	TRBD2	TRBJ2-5	CASSLTGLAGGRWETQYF	TGTGCCAGCAGCTTAACGGGACTAGCGGGGGGAAGATGGGAGACCCAGTACTTC
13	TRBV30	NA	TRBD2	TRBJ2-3	CAWSDGGVSTQYF	TGTGCCTGGAGTGATGGGGGGGTATCTACGCAGTATTTT
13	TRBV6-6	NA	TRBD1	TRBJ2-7	CASRQGQDYEQYF	TGTGCCAGCAGGCAGGGACAGGACTACGAGCAGTACTTC
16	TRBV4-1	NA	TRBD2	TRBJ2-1	CASSQAGGASYNEQFF	TGCGCCAGCAGCCAGGCCGGGGGGGCCTCCTACAATGAGCAGTTCTTC
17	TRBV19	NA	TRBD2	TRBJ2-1	CASSITVAGGAYNEQFF	TGTGCCAGTAGTATAACAGTAGCGGGGGGGGCCTACAATGAGCAGTTCTTC
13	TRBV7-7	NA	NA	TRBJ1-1	CASSRGENTEAFF	TGTGCCAGCTCAAGGGGCGAGAACACTGAAGCTTTCTTT
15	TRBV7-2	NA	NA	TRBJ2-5	CASSLALGEQETQYF	TGTGCCAGCAGCTTAGCGCTGGGAGAGCAAGAGACCCAGTACTTC
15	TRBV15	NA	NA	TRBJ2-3	CATSRGGWGTDTQYF	TGTGCCACCAGCAGAGGGGGATGGGGGACTGATACGCAGTATTTT
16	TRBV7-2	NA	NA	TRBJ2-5	CASSYGQGGTQETQYF	TGTGCCAGCAGCTATGGACAGGGAGGGACACAAGAGACCCAGTACTTC
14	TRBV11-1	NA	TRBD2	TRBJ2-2	CASRLVAGPGELFF	TGTGCCAGCAGGCTCGTAGCGGGTCCCGGGGAGCTGTTTTTT
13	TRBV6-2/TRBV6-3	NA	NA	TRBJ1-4	CASSLRRGEKLFF	TGTGCCAGCAGTCTCAGGCGGGGTGAAAAACTGTTTTTT
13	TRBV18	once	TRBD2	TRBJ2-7	CASSRGVAYEQYF	TGTGCCAGCTCCCGGGGGGTGGCCTACGAGCAGTACTTC
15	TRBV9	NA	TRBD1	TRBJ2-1	CASSPRGTGGDEQFF	TGTGCCAGCAGCCCCCGAGGAACAGGGGGCGATGAGCAGTTCTTC
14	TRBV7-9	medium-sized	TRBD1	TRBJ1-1	CASSLTGVNTEAFF	TGTGCCAGCAGCTTAACAGGGGTGAACACTGAAGCTTTCTTT
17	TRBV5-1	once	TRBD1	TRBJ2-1	CASSFPGQVSSYNEQFF	TGCGCCAGCAGCTTCCCCGGACAGGTCAGCTCCTACAATGAGCAGTTCTTC
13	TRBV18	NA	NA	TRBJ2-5	CASSPGAQETQYF	TGTGCCAGCTCACCGGGGGCCCAAGAGACCCAGTACTTC
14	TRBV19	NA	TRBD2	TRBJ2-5	CASSNRGRGETQYF	TGTGCCAGTAGTAACCGGGGGAGGGGAGAGACCCAGTACTTC
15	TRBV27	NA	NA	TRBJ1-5	CASSLMGHSNQPQHF	TGTGCCAGCAGTTTAATGGGACATAGCAATCAGCCCCAGCATTTT
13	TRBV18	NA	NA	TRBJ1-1	CASSPEGNTEAFF	TGTGCCAGCTCACCAGAGGGGAACACTGAAGCTTTCTTT
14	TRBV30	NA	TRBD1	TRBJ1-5	CAWSEGTGPYPQHF	TGTGCCTGGAGTGAGGGGACAGGCCCCTACCCCCAGCATTTT
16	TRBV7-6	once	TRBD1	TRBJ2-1	CASSDDRGLSYNEQFF	TGTGCCAGCAGCGACGACAGGGGGCTATCCTACAATGAGCAGTTCTTC
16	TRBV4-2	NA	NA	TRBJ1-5	CASSQDGGVSNQPQHF	TGTGCCAGCAGCCAAGATGGAGGGGTTAGCAATCAGCCCCAGCATTTT
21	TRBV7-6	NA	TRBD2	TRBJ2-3	CASSSEGLAGGSFHFTDTQYF	TGTGCCAGCAGCTCAGAGGGACTAGCGGGGGGTTCCTTCCATTTCACAGATACGCAGTATTTT
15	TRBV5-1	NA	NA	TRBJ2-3	CASSLGDRTTDTQYF	TGCGCCAGCAGCTTGGGTGACAGGACCACAGATACGCAGTATTTT
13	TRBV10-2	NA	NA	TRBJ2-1	CASTSGSYNEQFF	TGCGCCAGCACCTCGGGCTCCTACAATGAGCAGTTCTTC
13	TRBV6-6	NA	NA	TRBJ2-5	CASKPRIQETQYF	TGTGCCAGCAAGCCGCGGATCCAAGAGACCCAGTACTTC
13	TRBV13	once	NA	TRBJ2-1	CASSRTVVNEQFF	TGTGCCAGCAGCCGTACGGTGGTCAATGAGCAGTTCTTC
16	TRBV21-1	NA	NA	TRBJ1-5	CASSKWDRAGDQPQHF	TGTGCCAGCAGCAAATGGGACAGGGCGGGGGATCAGCCCCAGCATTTT
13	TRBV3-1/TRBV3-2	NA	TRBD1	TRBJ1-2	CASSAQTGGGYTF	TGTGCCAGCAGCGCGCAGACAGGGGGTGGCTACACCTTC
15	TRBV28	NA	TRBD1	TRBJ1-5	CASSRDRGRLQPQHF	TGTGCCAGCAGCCGCGACAGGGGGCGGCTTCAGCCCCAGCATTTT
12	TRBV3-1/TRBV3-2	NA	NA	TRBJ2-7	CASSQGLGEQYF	TGTGCCAGCAGCCAAGGCCTCGGCGAGCAGTACTTC
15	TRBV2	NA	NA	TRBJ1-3	CASSVEGFSGNTIYF	TGTGCCAGCAGTGTGGAGGGCTTCTCTGGAAACACCATATATTTT
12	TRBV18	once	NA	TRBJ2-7	CASSPRQGEQYF	TGTGCCAGCTCACCCAGACAAGGCGAGCAGTACTTC
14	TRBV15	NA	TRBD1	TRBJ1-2	CATSRGQSNYGYTF	TGTGCCACCAGCAGGGGACAGTCTAACTATGGCTACACCTTC
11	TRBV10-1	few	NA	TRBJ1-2	CASTWSRGYTF	TGCGCCAGCACTTGGTCCCGGGGCTACACCTTC
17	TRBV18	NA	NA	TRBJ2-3	CASSPFAHRAFTDTQYF	TGTGCCAGCTCACCCTTCGCGCACAGGGCCTTCACAGATACGCAGTATTTT
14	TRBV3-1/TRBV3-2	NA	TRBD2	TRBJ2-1	CASSRGTSGNEQFF	TGTGCCAGCAGCCGAGGGACTAGCGGAAATGAGCAGTTCTTC
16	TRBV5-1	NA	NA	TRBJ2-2	CASSRDTQQNTGELFF	TGCGCCAGCAGCCGGGACACACAACAGAACACCGGGGAGCTGTTTTTT